Described below is a single T cell receptor (beta chain) sequence and its context. CDR1 and CDR2 from the germline V gene are MNHEY and SMNVEV (reference sequence). The length of the CDR3 is 16 residues. Deletions cut 3 bases from V and 7 bases from J, with 19 bases between. This specimen belongs to a study of T cell changes during pregnancy in multiple sclerosis. Using immunoSEQ multiplex PCR, the repertoire was profiled, and TCRdb retains in-frame clones only, with some absent. The sample contains roughly 71,000 clones, 92% of which appear only once. The sequencing used peripheral blood, collected in the first trimester of pregnancy. The genes are TRBV27 and TRBJ2-4; D is ambiguous. This sequence was found in a female donor in good health, enrolled as a control in a pregnancy study. In nucleotides, the CDR3 is TGTGCCAGCAGTTTGCGGCGAGGCCCGAAAAGGAACATTCAGTACTTC. It translates to CASSLRRGPKRNIQYF.